The 7 T cell receptor beta chains given below trace back to one sample, sequenced in a study of naive and memory T cell subsets. The study, taken as a whole, reports: Naive repertoires, especially CD8, held a few larger clonotypes, possibly memory cells re-expressing CD45RA.

An equimolar mix of two oligonucleotides served as the beta constant-region primer for TRBC1 and TRBC2. Four rounds of PCR amplified the ligated cDNA using nested alpha and beta constant-region primers plus SP2. TCRdb redid the calling of the UMI-ligation and nested PCR reads with MiXCR, one entry per CDR3 protein. Among around 93,000 distinct CDR3 sequences listed, about 11% were seen once. For these receptors, no antigen is known. Sequencing input: naive CD4+ T cells from blood. The receptors come from a human donor in good health.

This clonotype was counted a few times. This chain uses TRBV12-3 or TRBV12-4 with TRBJ1-6; 7 nucleotides agree with TRBD1. CDR3 length equals 14 residues. V lost 5 bases, J lost 6 bases, and 4 bases stayed unmatched. CDR3 sequence (DNA): TGTGCCAGCAGTAAGGGGGCTCGTAATTCACCCCTCCACTTT. Residues: CASSKGARNSPLHF.

This clonotype showed up just once. This chain uses TRBV4-2 with TRBJ2-3; TRBD2 agrees at 8 bases. Germline V gene sequence: CDR1 LGHNA, CDR2 YNFKEQ. The V and J ends lost 0 bases and 0 bases, in that order; junction bases with no gene match: 8. The CDR3 has 18 amino acids. Here the CDR3 reads CASSQDRGGGASTDTQYF. In nucleotides, the CDR3 is TGTGCCAGCAGCCAAGATCGGGGGGGGGGGGCCAGCACAGATACGCAGTATTTT.

The chain employs TRBV7-2 and TRBJ1-5; D call uncertain. V was clipped by 3 bases and J by 4 bases, with 13 bases between them. The CDR3 consists of 15 residues. Germline V gene sequence: CDR1 SGHTA, CDR2 FQGNSA. CDR3 DNA: TGTGCCAGCAGCTTGACGCGGGATTCGAATCAGCCCCAGCATTTT. Translated: CASSLTRDSNQPQHF. The whole variable domain, filled in from reference TRBV7-2 and TRBJ1-5, reads GAGVSQSPSNKVTEKGKDVELRCDPISGHTALYWYRQSLGQGLEFLIYFQGNSAPDKSGLPSDRFSAERTGGSVSTLTIQRTQQEDSAVYLCASSLTRDSNQPQHFGDGTRLSIL.

The chain is built from TRBV6-4 and TRBJ2-3, with TRBD2 as a possible D gene (5 bases). The CDR3 loop spans 14 amino acids. Germline V gene data show CDR1 as MRHNA and CDR2 as SNTAGT. The germline V and J ends were trimmed by 4 bases and 4 bases, with 12 bases remaining between them. CDR3 protein: CASSALVSSDTQYF. The CDR3 DNA sequence: TGTGCCAGCAGTGCACTAGTGTCATCAGATACGCAGTATTTT.

Here the CDR3 reads CASSPGTTQQYF. CDR3 DNA sequence: TGTGCCAGCAGTCCCGGGACAACCCAGCAGTACTTC. The chain joins TRBV27 to TRBJ2-7, with D possibly being TRBD1 (6 bases). CDR1 MNHEY and CDR2 SMNVEV come from the germline V gene (reference sequence). The CDR3 is 12 amino acids. Trimming removed 5 bases from V and 8 bases from J, with 13 bases in between.

The V call is TRBV18, the J call TRBJ1-6; TRBD1 matches 7 bases. The CDR3 runs to 16 residues. V was clipped by 3 bases and J by 5 bases; unmatched bases: 7. Per the germline V gene, CDR1 is KGHSH and CDR2 is LQKENI. This chain's CDR3 is CASSPTIQGNNSPLHF. CDR3 DNA: TGTGCCAGCTCACCCACGATACAGGGGAATAATTCACCCCTCCACTTT.

The V call is TRBV7-9, the J call TRBJ1-2; possibly TRBD1 for D (6 bases). V gave up 5 bases and J gave up 4 bases, with 17 bases separating them. The CDR3 consists of 15 residues. CDR1 SEHNR and CDR2 FQNEAQ come from the germline V gene (reference sequence). The CDR3 protein is CASSNRRQGFYGYTF. The DNA for the CDR3 is TGTGCCAGCAGCAATAGGCGGCAGGGGTTCTATGGCTACACCTTC.